The 30 T cell receptor beta chains below come from one sample, sequenced in a study of blood T cell repertoires in COVID-19. Only in-frame clones appear in the TCRdb table, and some are missing; sequencing was by immunoSEQ multiplex PCR. The sample carries 350,000 or so clones, 65% to 85% recorded once. Sequenced: peripheral blood. Every receptor here comes from a man younger than 45 with active or convalescent COVID-19.

The rearrangement joins TRBV7-2 to TRBJ1-1, with D possibly matching TRBD1 (5 bases). The germline V gene encodes CDR1 SGHTA and CDR2 FQGNSA. The CDR3 length is 12 residues. V gave up 5 bases and J gave up 6 bases, with 10 bases separating them. The DNA for the CDR3 is TGTGCCAGCAGCCCCAGGGTCGCTGAAGCTTTCTTT. This gives the protein CASSPRVAEAFF.

CDR3 amino acids: CASSLVSRGANNEQFF. CDR3 nucleotide sequence: TGTGCCAGCAGCTTAGTTTCGCGGGGGGCAAACAATGAGCAGTTCTTC. The gene calls are TRBV7-2 and TRBJ2-1; 8 nucleotides agree with TRBD2. CDR1 is SGHTA, CDR2 FQGNSA, per germline. Trimming at V came to 1 base and at J to 5 bases, leaving 7 bases not matched to a gene. This CDR3 contains 16 residues.

At least ten counts were recorded for this clone. The rearrangement links TRBV7-2 to TRBJ2-5, with a tentative D call TRBD1 (5 bases). Trimming removed 2 bases from V and 5 bases from J, with 12 bases in between. This CDR3 contains 14 residues. Germline V gene data show CDR1 as SGHTA and CDR2 as FQGNSA. The CDR3 loop is CASSLNTGSETQYF. As DNA, the CDR3 is TGTGCCAGCAGCTTAAATACAGGTTCGGAGACCCAGTACTTC.

This chain links TRBV2 with TRBJ2-1, with TRBD2 matching over 8 bases. V lost 4 bases to trimming and J lost 5 bases; unmatched junction nucleotides: 10. The CDR3 length is 16 residues. Germline V CDR1 and CDR2: SNHLY, FYNNEI. CDR3 coding DNA: TGTGCCAGCAGTGTAGCGGGGAGGTACGTCAACAATGAGCAGTTCTTC. This codes for CASSVAGRYVNNEQFF.

The table lists this clone with a count of one. The chain couples TRBV19 to TRBJ2-1, with 12 nucleotides matching TRBD2. This CDR3 region has 15 residues. J lost 4 bases, V lost 5 bases, and 3 bases had no gene match. In germline, CDR1 is LNHDA, CDR2 SQIVND (reference sequence). The CDR3, as DNA: TGTGCCAGTAGTGAACTAGCGGGAGGATACAATGAGCAGTTCTTC. Protein: CASSELAGGYNEQFF. Supplemented by reference TRBV19 and TRBJ2-1, the full variable domain reads DGGITQSPKYLFRKEGQNVTLSCEQNLNHDAMYWYRQDPGQGLRLIYYSQIVNDFQKGDIAEGYSVSREKKESFPLTVTSAQKNPTAFYLCASSELAGGYNEQFFGPGTRLTVL.

The CDR3: CASKPQGRLEGTDTQYF. The CDR3 DNA reads TGTGCCAGTAAACCACAGGGGCGACTAGAAGGTACAGATACGCAGTATTTT. The chain joins TRBV19 to TRBJ2-3; a weak D match, TRBD1 (7 bases). The CDR3 extends over 17 amino acids. Germline assignment: CDR1 LNHDA and CDR2 SQIVND (reference sequence). Trimming shortened V by 7 bases and J by 3 bases, and 23 bases separated the two germline ends.

The genes are TRBV14 and TRBJ2-2, with a possible D match to TRBD1 (5 bases). CDR3 length equals 14 residues. The germline gives CDR1 SGHDN, CDR2 FVKESK. Trimming stripped 0 bases from V and 7 bases from J, with 9 bases between. The CDR3 DNA reads TGTGCCAGCAGCCAAGAGGCAGGGTACGGGGAGCTGTTTTTT. Translated, it gives CASSQEAGYGELFF.

This clone was picked up a small number of times. This chain joins TRBV7-2 and TRBJ1-5; D remains unclear. The CDR3 sequence is 14 residues long. CDR1 is SGHTA and CDR2 is FQGNSA in the germline V gene. V dropped 0 bases and J dropped 11 bases, with 14 bases sitting between them. CDR3 loop: CASSLAEAGEAQHF. The CDR3 DNA sequence: TGTGCCAGCAGCTTAGCGGAGGCCGGGGAAGCCCAGCATTTT.

This clone is a singleton in its sample. The chain carries TRBV7-2 and TRBJ1-5; the match to TRBD1 covers 7 bases. Trimming took 1 base from V and 2 from J; bases not matched to a gene: 2. Germline V gene sequence: CDR1 SGHTA, CDR2 FQGNSA. There are 15 residues in the CDR3. CDR3 sequence (DNA): TGTGCCAGCAGCTTAGTAGACAGGGGCAATCAGCCCCAGCATTTT. Translation gives CASSLVDRGNQPQHF. Complete variable domain (other parts from reference TRBV7-2 and TRBJ1-5): GAGVSQSPSNKVTEKGKDVELRCDPISGHTALYWYRQSLGQGLEFLIYFQGNSAPDKSGLPSDRFSAERTGGSVSTLTIQRTQQEDSAVYLCASSLVDRGNQPQHFGDGTRLSIL.

The chain uses TRBV9 and TRBJ1-5; 8 bases fit TRBD1. V lost 4 bases, J lost 8 bases, and 8 bases stayed unmatched. The CDR3 is 14 amino acids. CDR1 and CDR2 from the germline V gene are SGDLS and YYNGEE. The CDR3 bases are TGTGCCAGCAGCCTAGCAGGGGGCAAAGAGCCCCAGCATTTT. It yields the protein CASSLAGGKEPQHF.

This clone showed up just a few times. V is TRBV2 and J is TRBJ1-3; maybe TRBD1 (5 bases). CDR3 size: 12 residues. The germline V gene encodes CDR1 SNHLY and CDR2 FYNNEI. V lost 4 bases, J lost 7 bases, and 8 bases lay in between. The CDR3 nucleotides read TGTGCCAGCAGTGGGCAGGGTAACACCATATATTTT. Translation gives CASSGQGNTIYF.

This rearrangement joins TRBV10-3 to TRBJ1-1; 11 bases are shared with TRBD1. Germline V gene data show CDR1 as ENHRY and CDR2 as SYGVKD. V lost 4 bases and J lost 0; bases outside the gene matches: 4. The CDR3 is made up of 16 amino acids. CDR3 sequence: CAISGGQGAMNTEAFF. In nucleotides, the CDR3 is TGTGCCATCAGTGGTGGACAGGGGGCCATGAACACTGAAGCTTTCTTT.

Written as DNA, the CDR3 is TGTGCCAGTAGTCCTACGGGATCCAAAGAGACCCAGTACTTC. It codes for CASSPTGSKETQYF. This chain joins TRBV19 and TRBJ2-5; TRBD2 is a possible D gene (5 bases). The germline CDR1 and CDR2 sequences are LNHDA and SQIVND (reference sequence). The V gene lost 5 bases and the J gene lost 3 bases, with 13 bases spanning the gap. The CDR3 length is 14 residues.

This chain connects TRBV6-5 to TRBJ1-2; possible D gene TRBD1, 5 bases. V gave up 8 bases and J gave up 0 bases, with 13 bases separating them. The CDR3 loop spans 14 amino acids. CDR1 MNHEY and CDR2 SVGAGI come from the germline V gene. Here the CDR3 DNA reads TGTGCCAGCGGTCGGGGGAGAGCTAACTATGGCTACACCTTC. Amino acid sequence: CASGRGRANYGYTF.

The chain carries TRBV6-2 or TRBV6-3 and TRBJ2-1; 8 bases line up with TRBD2. Per the germline V gene, CDR1 is MNHEY and CDR2 is SVGEGT. This CDR3 has 15 residues. J lost 5 bases, V lost 4 bases, and 7 bases had no gene match. The CDR3, as DNA: TGTGCCAGCAGTTTCCTCCTCGGGGGGGACAATGAGCAGTTCTTC. Protein product: CASSFLLGGDNEQFF.

V is TRBV9 and J is TRBJ1-6; 7 bases are a match to TRBD1. J was trimmed by 4 bases and V by 0 bases; bases with no gene match: 1. The CDR3 length is 15 residues. The germline CDR1 and CDR2 sequences are SGDLS and YYNGEE. Here the CDR3 DNA reads TGTGCCAGCAGCGTAGAGGGGGCTTATAATTCACCCCTCCACTTT. As protein: CASSVEGAYNSPLHF.

V is TRBV21-1 and J is TRBJ1-4; no check of the table's D call, TRBD1, against the DNA was made. TRBV21-1 represents a pseudogene. The length of the CDR3 is 16 residues. CDR3 loop: CASSKWHRRSNEKLFF. CDR3 coding DNA: TGTGCCAGCAGCAAATGGCACAGGAGAAGTAATGAAAAACTGTTTTTT.

The chain uses TRBV27 and TRBJ2-5; possibly TRBD1 for D (6 bases). From germline, CDR1 is MNHEY and CDR2 SMNVEV (reference sequence). V dropped 5 bases and J dropped 4 bases, with 14 bases sitting between them. The length of the CDR3 is 14 residues. CDR3 coding DNA: TGTGCCAGCAGTCACAGGGCGGTGGGAGAGACCCAGTACTTC. Residues: CASSHRAVGETQYF.

The rearrangement uses TRBV7-3 and TRBJ2-1, with D possibly being TRBD1 (6 bases). This CDR3 is 14 amino acids long. Germline CDR1 reads SGHTA; CDR2 reads FQGTGA. V lost 2 bases, J lost 3 bases, and 8 bases lay in between. CDR3 loop: CASSLEGGYNEQFF. The CDR3, as DNA: TGTGCCAGCAGCTTAGAAGGGGGCTACAATGAGCAGTTCTTC.

V gene TRBV5-1 combines with J gene TRBJ1-2; 9 nucleotides line up with TRBD1. V gave up 0 bases and J gave up 8 bases; unmatched junction bases: 11. This CDR3 contains 16 residues. Germline assignment: CDR1 SGHRS and CDR2 YFSETQ. The CDR3 spells CASSLAGTGGMRGYTF. CDR3 DNA sequence: TGCGCCAGCAGCTTGGCCGGAACAGGGGGCATGCGAGGCTACACCTTC.

The chain combines TRBV5-1 with TRBJ1-1, with 9 bases that match TRBD1. The CDR3 consists of 14 residues. Germline CDR1 and CDR2: SGHRS and YFSETQ. V lost 7 bases to trimming and J lost 4 bases; unmatched junction nucleotides: 8. The CDR3 DNA reads TGCGCCAGCGCCCAGACAGGGGGGACCACTGAAGCTTTCTTT. This translates into CASAQTGGTTEAFF. The complete variable domain, with remaining parts taken from reference TRBV5-1 and TRBJ1-1, reads KAGVTQTPRYLIKTRGQQVTLSCSPISGHRSVSWYQQTPGQGLQFLFEYFSETQRNKGNFPGRFSGRQFSNSRSEMNVSTLELGDSALYLCASAQTGGTTEAFFGQGTRLTVV.

The V gene is TRBV29-1, the J gene TRBJ1-1; no clear D gene. Trimming stripped 4 bases from V and 6 bases from J, with 18 bases between. The CDR3 contains 14 residues. CDR1 and CDR2 (germline): SQVTM, ANQGSEA. DNA of the CDR3: TGCAGCGTTGCCTCCAGACTTCGGTCGTCTGAAGCTTTCTTT. This sequence encodes CSVASRLRSSEAFF. Filled out from reference TRBV29-1 and TRBJ1-1, the complete variable domain reads SAVISQKPSRDICQRGTSLTIQCQVDSQVTMMFWYRQQPGQSLTLIATANQGSEATYESGFVIDKFPISRPNLTFSTLTVSNMSPEDSSIYLCSVASRLRSSEAFFGQGTRLTVV.

V gene TRBV21-1 combines with J gene TRBJ2-7; TRBD1 reflects the table's D call only, with no check against the DNA. TRBV21-1 is labeled a pseudogene. This CDR3 is built from 13 residues. CDR3 sequence (DNA): TGTGCCAGCAGACCGGGACAGGGGTTCGAGCAGTACTTC. This codes for CASRPGQGFEQYF.

CDR3 residues: CASARGRVGEAFF. The CDR3 region has the DNA TGTGCCAGTGCTAGGGGGCGAGTTGGTGAAGCTTTCTTT. The rearrangement links TRBV5-4 to TRBJ1-1, with TRBD1 matching over 7 bases. CDR3 length equals 13 residues. After removal of 8 bases from V and 7 bases from J, the junction contained 11 bases not matched to a gene. Germline-derived CDR1 and CDR2 are SGHNT and YYREEE (reference sequence).

The V gene is TRBV25-1, the J gene TRBJ2-3, with D possibly matching TRBD1 (6 bases). Germline V gives CDR1 MGHDK, CDR2 SYGVNS. Trimming left V 6 bases short and J 2 bases short, with 9 bases between. This CDR3 is built from 13 residues. The CDR3 DNA reads as TGTGCCAGCAGCAGGGACAACACAGATACGCAGTATTTT. Translating gives CASSRDNTDTQYF.

The V call is TRBV30, the J call TRBJ1-2, with D hard to call. Germline values: CDR1 GTSNPN, CDR2 SVGIG (reference sequence). The CDR3 totals 10 residues. V was shortened by 5 bases and J by 5 bases, with 6 bases between the two germline ends. As DNA, the CDR3 is TGTGCCTGGGGCCTTTATGGCTACACCTTC. This codes for CAWGLYGYTF. The full variable domain, in which reference TRBV30 and TRBJ1-2 provide the parts outside the CDR3, is SQTIHQWPATLVQPVGSPLSLECTVEGTSNPNLYWYRQAAGRGLQLLFYSVGIGQISSEVPQNLSASRPQDRQFILSSKKLLLSDSGFYLCAWGLYGYTFGSGTRLTVV.

This clone was picked up one time. V and J are TRBV12-5 and TRBJ2-7, with 9 bases that match TRBD1. Per germline, CDR1 LGHNT and CDR2 FRNRAP. Trimming at V came to 1 base and at J to 5 bases, leaving 6 bases not matched to a gene. This CDR3 region has 15 residues. Here the CDR3 reads CASGLGTGQGHEQYF. The CDR3 DNA follows: TGTGCTAGTGGTTTGGGAACCGGACAGGGGCACGAGCAGTACTTC.

The chain recombines TRBV15 with TRBJ2-7; weak D call: TRBD1 (5 bases). The V end was cut by 1 base, the J end by 0 bases, with 7 bases between. This CDR3 is 14 amino acids long. Per germline, CDR1 LNHNV and CDR2 YYDKDF (reference sequence). The CDR3 loop reads CATSRGGASYEQYF. The CDR3 DNA sequence: TGTGCCACCAGCAGAGGTGGGGCCTCCTACGAGCAGTACTTC.

The genes are TRBV7-9 and TRBJ2-6; unclear D gene. The length of the CDR3 is 17 residues. CDR1 and CDR2 (germline): SEHNR, FQNEAQ (reference sequence). V was trimmed by 0 bases and J by 4 bases, leaving 13 bases between them. The CDR3 region has the DNA TGTGCCAGCAGCTTAGCGACTGGAGCTGGAGGGGCCAACGTCCTGACTTTC. It specifies CASSLATGAGGANVLTF.

This chain uses TRBV5-8 with TRBJ1-2; 8 nucleotides align to TRBD1. This CDR3 region has 13 residues. Losses at the gene ends were 0 bases for V and 7 bases for J; bases not matched to a gene: 2. CDR1 and CDR2 (germline): SGHTS, YDEGEE. The chain's CDR3 is CASSLGQGFGYTF. CDR3 sequence (DNA): TGTGCCAGCAGCTTGGGACAGGGGTTTGGCTACACCTTC.